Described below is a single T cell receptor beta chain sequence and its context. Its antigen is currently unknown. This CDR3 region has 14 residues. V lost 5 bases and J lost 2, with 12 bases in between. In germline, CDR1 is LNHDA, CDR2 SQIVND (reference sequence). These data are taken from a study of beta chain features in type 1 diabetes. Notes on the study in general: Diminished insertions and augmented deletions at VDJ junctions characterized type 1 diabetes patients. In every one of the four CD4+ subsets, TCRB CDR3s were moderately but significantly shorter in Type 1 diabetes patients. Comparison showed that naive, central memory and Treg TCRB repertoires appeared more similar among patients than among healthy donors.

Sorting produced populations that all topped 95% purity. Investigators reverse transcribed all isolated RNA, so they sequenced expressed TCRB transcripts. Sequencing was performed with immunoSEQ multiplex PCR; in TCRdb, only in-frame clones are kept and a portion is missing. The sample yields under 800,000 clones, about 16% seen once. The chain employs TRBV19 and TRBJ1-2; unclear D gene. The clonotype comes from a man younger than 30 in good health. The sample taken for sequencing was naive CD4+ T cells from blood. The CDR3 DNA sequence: TGTGCCAGTAGTTCTACCGGGAGAAACTATGGCTACACCTTC. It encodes CASSSTGRNYGYTF.